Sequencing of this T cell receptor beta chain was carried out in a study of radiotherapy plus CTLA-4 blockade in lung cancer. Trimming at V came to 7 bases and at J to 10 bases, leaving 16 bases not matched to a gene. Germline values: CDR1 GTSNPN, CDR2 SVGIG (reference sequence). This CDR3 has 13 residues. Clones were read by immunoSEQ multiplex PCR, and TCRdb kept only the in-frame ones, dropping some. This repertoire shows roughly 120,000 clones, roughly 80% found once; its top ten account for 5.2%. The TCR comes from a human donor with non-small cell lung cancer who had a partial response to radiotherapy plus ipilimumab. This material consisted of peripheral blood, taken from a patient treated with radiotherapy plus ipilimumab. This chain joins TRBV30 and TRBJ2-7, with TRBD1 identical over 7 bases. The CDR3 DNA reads TGTGCCTCTAACATCGGTCCCGGGACAGATCAGTACTTC. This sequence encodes CASNIGPGTDQYF.